The 27 T cell receptor beta chains given below trace back to one sample, sequenced in a study of blood T cells in healthy people across ages. The second PCR ran about 7 to 12 cycles with a sample-barcoded 5' primer and J-beta primers. TCRdb independently ran MiXCR on the 5' RACE reads; one entry per CDR3 protein. This table has around 1,000,000 distinct CDR3 sequences, less than 25% appearing once. This sample was shared with a second study, whose subject was T cells of mothers and their children.

Sequencing used blood. The receptors here all came from a girl aged 2-10 years in good health.

This clonotype was detected a few times. The V and J genes are TRBV7-2 and TRBJ2-2; 9 nucleotides agree with TRBD1. Trimming removed 4 bases from V and 6 bases from J; junction bases left unmatched: 18. The germline gives CDR1 SGHTA, CDR2 FQGNSA. The CDR3 consists of 19 residues. CDR3 region: CASSSLRSGTGYRSGELFF. The CDR3 DNA reads as TGTGCCAGCAGCTCACTCCGATCCGGGACAGGGTATCGTTCCGGGGAGCTGTTTTTT.

This clonotype was detected only a few times. The chain couples TRBV12-3 or TRBV12-4 to TRBJ1-2; D remains ambiguous. The CDR3 is 12 amino acids. V gave up 5 bases and J gave up 4 bases, with 8 bases separating them. The CDR3 loop is CASSQQLYGYTF. The CDR3 DNA follows: TGTGCCAGCAGTCAACAGCTCTATGGCTACACCTTC.

The sample holds a few counts of this clonotype. The chain couples TRBV4-1 to TRBJ2-5; 7 bases line up with TRBD2. The CDR3 consists of 15 residues. Germline CDR1 MGHRA, CDR2 YSYEKL. The junction had 4 bases not matched to a gene; V was cut back by 0 bases and J by 3 bases. CDR3: CASSQDGLGEETQYF. The DNA of the CDR3 is TGCGCCAGCAGCCAAGACGGACTAGGGGAAGAGACCCAGTACTTC.

This clonotype showed up many times. This chain uses TRBV9 with TRBJ2-5, with TRBD1 identical over 8 bases. V gave up 2 bases and J gave up 4 bases; unmatched junction bases: 4. Germline loops: CDR1 SGDLS, CDR2 YYNGEE. The length of the CDR3 is 14 residues. The CDR3 loop is CASSVDRVGETQYF. CDR3 DNA sequence: TGTGCCAGCAGCGTGGACAGGGTCGGAGAGACCCAGTACTTC.

This clonotype was seen a few times. A read error may account for a junction end that differs from germline. The V call is TRBV16, the J call TRBJ2-7, with D possibly being TRBD1 (6 bases). The germline gives CDR1 KGHSY, CDR2 FQNENV. CDR3 length: 15 residues. The CDR3 is CASSQLQGEVYEQYF. Written as DNA, the CDR3 is TGTGCCAGCAGCCAATTACAGGGTGAAGTCTACGAACAGTACTTC. Full variable domain (outside the CDR3, taken from reference TRBV16 and TRBJ2-7): GEEVAQTPKHLVRGEGQKAKLYCAPIKGHSYVFWYQQVLKNEFKFLISFQNENVFDETGMPKERFSAKCLPNSPCSLEIQATKLEDSAVYFCASSQLQGEVYEQYFGPGTRLTVT.

The V and J genes are TRBV4-3 and TRBJ2-1; perhaps TRBD1 as D (6 bases). V lost 0 bases and J lost 5, with 14 bases in between. Germline assignment: CDR1 LGHNA and CDR2 YSLEER. The CDR3 is 16 amino acids. DNA of the CDR3: TGCGCCAGCAGCCAAGATCCGAACAGGGTCCACAATGAGCAGTTCTTC. It encodes CASSQDPNRVHNEQFF.

This clonotype was seen more than once but under ten times. V gene TRBV10-3 combines with J gene TRBJ2-7; unclear D gene. The length of the CDR3 is 14 residues. Trimming stripped 6 bases from V and 5 bases from J, with 17 bases between. Germline CDR1 ENHRY, CDR2 SYGVKD. CDR3 residues: CAISPDPEIDEQYF. The CDR3, as DNA: TGTGCCATCAGCCCTGACCCAGAGATCGACGAGCAGTACTTC.

This clonotype has only one observation. The chain is built from TRBV7-9 and TRBJ2-1, with D maybe TRBD1 (7 bases). The V gene lost 5 bases and the J gene lost 5 bases, with 16 bases spanning the gap. Per germline, CDR1 SEHNR and CDR2 FQNEAQ (reference sequence). CDR3 length: 15 amino acids. CDR3 sequence reads: CASSGGTDLNNEQFF. CDR3 coding DNA: TGTGCCAGCAGCGGGGGGACAGATCTAAACAATGAGCAGTTCTTC.

The genes are TRBV3-1 and TRBJ2-5; 13 bases are shared with TRBD2. Germline V gene sequence: CDR1 LGHDT, CDR2 YNNKEL (reference sequence). J was trimmed by 4 bases and V by 1 base; bases with no gene match: 6. This CDR3 has 17 amino acids. Written as DNA, the CDR3 is TGTGCCAGCAGCCAAGGGACTAGCGGGAGAGGGGTAGAGACCCAGTACTTC. It translates to CASSQGTSGRGVETQYF.

This clonotype was seen more than once but under ten times. The chain combines TRBV12-3 or TRBV12-4 with TRBJ2-5, with D possibly being TRBD2 (5 bases). The J call may not be correct, given that the DNA end is closer to TRBJ2-7. This CDR3 comprises 14 residues. CDR3 in DNA: TGTGCCAGCAGCCCTGCCGACTATACCTACGAGCAGTACTTC. It codes for CASSPADYTYEQYF.

The chain joins TRBV19 to TRBJ2-2; possibly TRBD1 for D (5 bases). The germline gives CDR1 LNHDA, CDR2 SQIVND (reference sequence). V was cut by 6 bases and J by 0 bases, with 8 bases left in between. The CDR3 totals 14 residues. The CDR3 nucleotides are TGTGCCAGTAGCCTACAGGCGAACACCGGGGAGCTGTTTTTT. It yields the protein CASSLQANTGELFF.

The chain recombines TRBV5-6 with TRBJ2-1, with D perhaps TRBD1 (6 bases). There are 14 residues in the CDR3. V lost 0 bases and J lost 12, with 16 bases in between. The germline gives CDR1 SGHDT, CDR2 YYEEEE. The CDR3 DNA reads as TGTGCCAGCAGCTTGGCAGTTACGGGACAAAGGCAGTTCTTC. Its translation is CASSLAVTGQRQFF.

The rearrangement links TRBV7-2 to TRBJ2-1; 7 positions agree with TRBD2. The end of the DNA is better explained by TRBJ2-7, so the J call may be wrong. The germline gives CDR1 SGHTA, CDR2 FQGNSA. This CDR3 has 17 amino acids. The CDR3 nucleotides read TGTGCCAGCAGCTCCCGGAGGACGGGAGGACCGACCTACGAGCAGTACTTC. This translates into CASSSRRTGGPTYEQYF.

This clonotype has more than one count but fewer than ten. The V and J genes are TRBV5-6 and TRBJ1-5, with 7 bases lining up with TRBD1. Germline trimming cut 4 bases from V and 2 bases from J; bases unmatched to any gene: 6. The CDR3 sequence is 15 residues long. Germline CDR1 and CDR2: SGHDT and YYEEEE. As DNA, the CDR3 is TGTGCCAGCAGCACTCATGACAGGGGCAATCAGCCCCAGCATTTT. Translating gives CASSTHDRGNQPQHF. Together with reference TRBV5-6 and TRBJ1-5, the CDR3 gives the full variable domain: DAGVTQSPTHLIKTRGQQVTLRCSPKSGHDTVSWYQQALGQGPQFIFQYYEEEERQRGNFPDRFSGHQFPNYSSELNVNALLLGDSALYLCASSTHDRGNQPQHFGDGTRLSIL.

This sequence joins TRBV5-1 and TRBJ2-6, with D maybe TRBD1 (6 bases). The V and J ends lost 2 bases and 4 bases respectively, with 7 bases between them. This CDR3 spans 14 amino acids. Germline V gene sequence: CDR1 SGHRS, CDR2 YFSETQ. Here the CDR3 DNA reads TGCGCCAGCAGCTTTGGACAGGGGGCCAACGTCCTGACTTTC. It codes for CASSFGQGANVLTF.

The V and J genes are TRBV5-4 and TRBJ2-5, with D possibly matching TRBD2 (5 bases). The J call may be mistaken, given a closer DNA end match to TRBJ2-7. The germline V gene has CDR1 SGHNT and CDR2 YYREEE (reference sequence). The CDR3 spans 15 residues. As DNA, the CDR3 is TGTGCCAGCAGCTTGGGGACTCTGTTTGGGAACGAGCAGTACTTC. Amino acid sequence: CASSLGTLFGNEQYF.

This clonotype was counted ten times or more. The J gene is TRBJ2-1, the V gene TRBV7-9; no clear D gene. Germline V lookup: CDR1 SEHNR, CDR2 FQNEAQ (reference sequence). The CDR3 has 16 residues. The V end was cut by 1 base, the J end by 8 bases, with 18 bases between. Written as DNA, the CDR3 is TGTGCCAGCAGCTTAGTTTACGGTAGCCGATCCCATGAGCAGTTCTTC. Its translation is CASSLVYGSRSHEQFF.

The genes are TRBV29-1 and TRBJ2-5, with unresolved D. Germline V gene data show CDR1 as SQVTM and CDR2 as ANQGSEA. The germline V and J ends were trimmed by 8 bases and 2 bases, with 12 bases remaining between them. This CDR3 region has 12 residues. CDR3 in amino acids: CSSRALQETQYF. The CDR3 DNA follows: TGCAGCTCCCGGGCCCTGCAAGAGACCCAGTACTTC.

The chain employs TRBV28 and TRBJ1-2; the match to TRBD1 covers 8 bases. Germline loops: CDR1 MDHEN, CDR2 SYDVKM. V lost 6 bases and J lost 4; bases outside the gene matches: 7. The CDR3 loop spans 14 amino acids. The CDR3 reads CASSRTGIGYGYTF. In DNA form, the CDR3 reads TGTGCCAGCAGCCGGACAGGGATAGGCTATGGCTACACCTTC.

This clonotype showed up just a few times. The rearrangement joins TRBV11-1 to TRBJ1-1; no clear D. V lost 2 bases and J 1 base, leaving 8 bases between the germline ends. The CDR3 extends over 14 amino acids. Germline CDR1 SGHAT, CDR2 FQDESV (reference sequence). CDR3 DNA: TGTGCCAGCAGCTTAATGGTGAAGAACACTGAAGCTTTCTTT. Translation gives CASSLMVKNTEAFF.

This chain links TRBV6-4 with TRBJ2-1; D may be TRBD1 (6 bases). Trimming left V 3 bases short and J 0 bases short, with 9 bases between. There are 15 residues in the CDR3. Germline-derived CDR1 and CDR2 are MRHNA and SNTAGT. The CDR3 nucleotides read TGTGCCAGCAGTGAAAAGGGGGACTCCTACAATGAGCAGTTCTTC. Its protein product is CASSEKGDSYNEQFF.

This clonotype occurred a few times. The chain is built from TRBV5-5 and TRBJ1-1; the D is unclear. From germline, CDR1 is SGHKS and CDR2 YYEKEE (reference sequence). The CDR3 is made up of 13 amino acids. Trimming took off 5 bases at V and 3 bases at J, with 11 bases between the two ends. The DNA of the CDR3 is TGTGCCAGCAGTTCCGGGAGCCACACTGAAGCTTTCTTT. Translated: CASSSGSHTEAFF.

This clonotype was seen a few times. V usage is TRBV11-2 and J usage is TRBJ2-2, with 7 nucleotides matching TRBD1. This CDR3 has 17 amino acids. The ends lost 2 bases at V and 5 bases at J; junction bases unmatched: 11. The germline gives CDR1 SGHAT, CDR2 FQNNGV. The CDR3 DNA is TGTGCCAGCAGCTTAATGACCGACAGGGATAGAACCGGGGAGCTGTTTTTT. Its translation: CASSLMTDRDRTGELFF. Based on the CDR3 plus reference TRBV11-2 and TRBJ2-2, the full variable domain is EAGVAQSPRYKIIEKRQSVAFWCNPISGHATLYWYQQILGQGPKLLIQFQNNGVVDDSQLPKDRFSAERLKGVDSTLKIQPAKLEDSAVYLCASSLMTDRDRTGELFFGEGSRLTVL.

The J gene is TRBJ2-5, the V gene TRBV20-1; TRBD1 matches at 8 bases. Germline V gene sequence: CDR1 DFQATT, CDR2 SNEGSKA (reference sequence). V shed 2 bases, J shed 5 bases, and the junction held 16 bases outside the gene matches. The CDR3 contains 17 residues. In nucleotides, the CDR3 is TGCAGTGCTAGACTTTGGAACGGGACAGGCCCGAAGGAGACCCAGTACTTC. Translating gives CSARLWNGTGPKETQYF.

This clonotype came up a few times. The chain joins TRBV12-3 or TRBV12-4 to TRBJ2-7; D might be TRBD2 (6 bases). V lost 5 bases and J 3 bases, leaving 14 bases between the germline ends. The CDR3 runs to 14 residues. The CDR3 DNA reads TGTGCCAGCAGTACCGGGGACTGGGGCTACGAGCAGTACTTC. Protein sequence: CASSTGDWGYEQYF.

The chain links TRBV6-5 to TRBJ2-3, with 8 bases identical to TRBD2. There are 18 residues in the CDR3. Germline V gene lookup returns CDR1 MNHEY and CDR2 SVGAGI. V gave up 3 bases and J gave up 0 bases; unmatched junction bases: 11. Here the CDR3 DNA reads TGTGCCAGCAGTTATGGCTACGCGGGGGGTATTAGCACAGATACGCAGTATTTT. Its translation is CASSYGYAGGISTDTQYF.

V gene TRBV11-1 combines with J gene TRBJ1-4, with D unresolved. Trimming left V 4 bases short and J 0 bases short, with 24 bases between. Germline lookup yields CDR1 SGHAT and CDR2 FQDESV (reference sequence). The length of the CDR3 is 20 residues. DNA for the CDR3: TGTGCCAGCAGCTACCCGGAGACCCAAAGTGAGCTTGCAACTAATGAAAAACTGTTTTTT. Translating gives CASSYPETQSELATNEKLFF.